These 16 T cell receptor beta chains originate from one sample sequenced in a study of blood T cell repertoires in COVID-19. The repertoire was sequenced with immunoSEQ multiplex PCR; TCRdb's copy has only in-frame clones and lacks some. The sample includes under 200,000 clones, 80% to 90% seen only once; the top ten take about 8.2%. The sequencing sample was made of peripheral blood. The source is a man aged 60-69 years with acute or convalescent COVID-19.

This clone occurred once. The rearrangement joins TRBV28 to TRBJ1-5; the D gene is possibly TRBD1 (6 bases). V was shortened by 10 bases and J by 3 bases, with 19 bases between the two germline ends. Germline CDR1 MDHEN, CDR2 SYDVKM. The length of the CDR3 is 15 residues. The CDR3 DNA reads TGTGCCACCACAGGGTGGCAGGGGCTCAATCAGCCCCAGCATTTT. Translating gives CATTGWQGLNQPQHF.

There are a few counts of this clone. The chain carries TRBV19 and TRBJ1-4; D unclear. V was cut by 2 bases and J by 5 bases, with 12 bases left in between. This CDR3 has 15 amino acids. Germline V lookup: CDR1 LNHDA, CDR2 SQIVND (reference sequence). CDR3 protein: CASSITSGPNEKLFF. DNA for the CDR3: TGTGCCAGTAGTATAACGAGCGGACCCAATGAAAAACTGTTTTTT.

J is TRBJ2-3 and V is TRBV4-1; 11 nucleotides line up with TRBD2. Germline V gene lookup returns CDR1 MGHRA and CDR2 YSYEKL. J gave up 9 bases and V 1 base, and 9 bases lay outside the gene matches. This CDR3 has 16 amino acids. The CDR3 here is CASSQVLAGGQGTQYF. The CDR3 region has the DNA TGCGCCAGCAGCCAAGTTCTAGCGGGAGGACAGGGAACGCAGTATTTT.

This clone was seen only once. The chain recombines TRBV4-2 with TRBJ2-7; 7 bases agree with TRBD1. Germline values: CDR1 LGHNA, CDR2 YNFKEQ. With V trimmed by 5 bases and J by 3 bases, 7 bases remained unmatched. This CDR3 is 14 amino acids long. Written as DNA, the CDR3 is TGTGCCAGCAGCGCCAGGGGGTCGTTCTACGAGCAGTACTTC. As protein: CASSARGSFYEQYF.

In this sample, this clone turned up a few times. The V and J genes are TRBV2 and TRBJ1-2; the D is unclear. V dropped 5 bases and J dropped 2 bases, with 9 bases sitting between them. The CDR3 consists of 13 residues. CDR1 SNHLY and CDR2 FYNNEI come from the germline V gene. The CDR3 loop reads CASSPDINYGYTF. CDR3 DNA: TGTGCCAGCAGTCCAGACATCAACTATGGCTACACCTTC.

This clone was seen only once. In DNA form, the CDR3 reads TGTGCCAGCAGTTTATTCGGGGGGGCCAACGTCCTGACTTTC. This translates into CASSLFGGANVLTF. V usage is TRBV27 and J usage is TRBJ2-6, with D unclear. Germline V lookup: CDR1 MNHEY, CDR2 SMNVEV (reference sequence). The CDR3 spans 14 residues. With 1 base removed from V and 4 bases from J, the gap between germline ends came to 5 bases.

The chain is built from TRBV28 and TRBJ1-5; a possible D gene is TRBD1 (5 bases). With 6 bases removed from V and 0 bases from J, the gap between germline ends came to 18 bases. Germline CDR1 is MDHEN and CDR2 is SYDVKM. This CDR3 is 17 amino acids long. The CDR3 reads CASRRRAVASSNQPQHF. The CDR3 DNA reads as TGTGCCAGCAGGCGCAGGGCGGTTGCTTCTAGCAATCAGCCCCAGCATTTT. Drawing the rest from reference TRBV28 and TRBJ1-5, the complete variable domain is DVKVTQSSRYLVKRTGEKVFLECVQDMDHENMFWYRQDPGLGLRLIYFSYDVKMKEKGDIPEGYSVSREKKERFSLILESASTNQTSMYLCASRRRAVASSNQPQHFGDGTRLSIL.

V usage is TRBV27 and J usage is TRBJ2-2; tentative D call: TRBD2 (6 bases). CDR1 is MNHEY and CDR2 is SMNVEV in the germline V gene (reference sequence). There are 15 residues in the CDR3. With 4 bases removed from V and 2 bases from J, the gap between germline ends came to 11 bases. The CDR3 bases are TGTGCCAGCAGTTGGTTGGGGGGTAACACCGGGGAGCTGTTTTTT. Translation: CASSWLGGNTGELFF.

V usage is TRBV27 and J usage is TRBJ2-7; 7 bases fit TRBD2. The CDR3 extends over 16 amino acids. V shed 6 bases, J shed 1 base, and the junction held 12 bases outside the gene matches. Germline values: CDR1 MNHEY, CDR2 SMNVEV (reference sequence). In DNA form, the CDR3 reads TGTGCCAGCAGCCCAAGTAGCGGGCCTCTTTCCTACGAGCAGTACTTC. Protein product: CASSPSSGPLSYEQYF.

The gene calls are TRBV4-1 and TRBJ2-3; D may be TRBD1 (7 bases). Germline V gene data show CDR1 as MGHRA and CDR2 as YSYEKL. This CDR3 is built from 16 residues. The germline V and J ends were trimmed by 4 bases and 3 bases, with 17 bases remaining between them. The CDR3 DNA reads TGCGCCAGCAGCCGGGGGGACAGAAGAGGGACAGATACGCAGTATTTT. Its translation: CASSRGDRRGTDTQYF.

The V call is TRBV19, the J call TRBJ2-1, with 15 positions matching TRBD2. The CDR3 extends over 16 amino acids. Germline V gene data show CDR1 as LNHDA and CDR2 as SQIVND (reference sequence). The trim removed 4 bases at V and 9 bases at J, leaving 7 bases unmatched. CDR3 bases: TGTGCCAGTAGTAGAGGACTAGCGGGAGGGCCGGGTGAGCAGTTCTTC. Amino acid sequence: CASSRGLAGGPGEQFF.

CDR3 sequence (DNA): TGTGTTAGCGGGATAACAGGGAGTGTCGGGGAGCTGTTTTTT. Protein sequence: CVSGITGSVGELFF. The chain links TRBV5-4 to TRBJ2-2; 8 bases are a match to TRBD2. The CDR3 contains 14 residues. The germline CDR1 and CDR2 sequences are SGHNT and YYREEE (reference sequence).

J is TRBJ2-5 and V is TRBV18; 7 nucleotides match TRBD1. This CDR3 spans 13 amino acids. Germline CDR1 reads KGHSH; CDR2 reads LQKENI. The J segment lost 2 bases and the V segment lost 3 bases, leaving 0 bases of the junction unmatched. CDR3 nucleotides: TGTGCCAGCTCACCGGGACAGCAAGAGACCCAGTACTTC. Its translation is CASSPGQQETQYF. Using reference TRBV18 and TRBJ2-5 for the parts outside the CDR3, the full variable domain is NAGVMQNPRHLVRRRGQEARLRCSPMKGHSHVYWYRQLPEEGLKFMVYLQKENIIDESGMPKERFSAEFPKEGPSILRIQQVVRGDSAAYFCASSPGQQETQYFGPGTRLLVL.

This chain connects TRBV28 to TRBJ2-7; 7 nucleotides line up with TRBD1. V lost 4 bases, J lost 4 bases, and 7 bases stayed unmatched. This CDR3 has 14 amino acids. Germline V gene data show CDR1 as MDHEN and CDR2 as SYDVKM. The CDR3 DNA reads TGTGCCAGCAGTTCTCCGGGACAGATTTACGAGCAGTACTTC. This sequence encodes CASSSPGQIYEQYF.

The CDR3 region has the DNA TGTGCCAGCAGTGTCAGGGGGGAGACCACTGAAGCTTTCTTT. Protein: CASSVRGETTEAFF. V usage is TRBV28 and J usage is TRBJ1-1; the match to TRBD1 covers 7 bases. Germline CDR1 MDHEN, CDR2 SYDVKM. J was trimmed by 4 bases and V by 5 bases; bases with no gene match: 7. The CDR3 has 14 amino acids.

CDR3: CASSQNSGSPDKQYF. The CDR3 coding sequence is TGTGCCAGCAGCCAAAATAGCGGGAGTCCTGACAAGCAGTACTTC. The chain has TRBV3-1 (or the pseudogene TRBV3-2) and TRBJ2-7, with 9 bases fitting TRBD2. This CDR3 has 15 amino acids. The trim removed 2 bases at V and 8 bases at J, leaving 10 bases unmatched. Germline values: CDR1 LGHDT, CDR2 YNNKEL (reference sequence).